This TCR beta chain was sequenced in a study of T cells in Graves' hyperthyroidism and ophthalmopathy. Study outcomes and limitations: Blood also carried most thyroid clonotypes expanded above 0.001.

With respect to this clonotype: Its cognate antigen is unknown.

Hyperthyroidism of Graves' type that showed no ophthalmopathy progression within 18 months was stable. What was amplified from RNA transcripts were TCR beta CDR3 regions. The HTBI primer set served for first-round RT-PCR of the TCR CDR3. Each CDR3 protein is one row after TCRdb ran MiXCR on the multiplex PCR reads. Of around 420,000 distinct CDR3 sequences listed, roughly 13% are singletons. Trimming took 3 bases from V and 5 from J, leaving 13 bases between them. From germline, CDR1 is LGHDT and CDR2 YNNKEL (reference sequence). This CDR3 is 14 amino acids long. The rearrangement uses TRBV3-1 and TRBJ1-1; D is unresolved. Sequenced material: blood. The TCR originated in a woman between 18 and 30 years old with Graves' hyperthyroidism. The CDR3 DNA sequence: TGTGCCAGCAGCCAGGCTGCTTCGGTGACTGAAGCTTTCTTT. As protein: CASSQAASVTEAFF.